This T cell receptor (beta chain) was obtained from a study of regulatory T cells in long-lasting Graves disease. The time point denotes: persistent/refractory GD, antithyroid drugs over 5 years with positive TRAb. PBMC-extracted RNA yielded the TCR library. In building TCR beta libraries, iRepertoire HTBI primers were used together with Arm-PCR of CDR3 regions. TCRdb analysed the multiplex PCR reads with MiXCR anew, one entry per CDR3 protein. This repertoire shows 600,000 to 850,000 distinct CDR3 sequences, about 30% found once; its top ten account for under 55%. The CDR3 loop spans 15 amino acids. The V gene lost 0 bases and the J gene lost 7 bases, with 15 bases spanning the gap. The germline V gene encodes CDR1 MNHNY and CDR2 SVGAGI (reference sequence).

J is TRBJ1-1 and V is TRBV6-6; TRBD1 might be the D (5 bases). The sequenced sample was peripheral blood mononuclear cells (PBMCs), obtained when the disease was refractory, from a patient treated with antithyroid drugs. The sequence derives from a female donor with Graves disease. CDR3 sequence (DNA): TGTGCCAGCAGTTACTCGATTGGGGTGGGGGGTGAAGCTTTCTTT. This gives the protein CASSYSIGVGGEAFF.